Below are 9 T cell receptor beta chains sequenced from a single sample in a study of T cell repertoires in cytomegalovirus infection. No antigen has been assigned to these receptors. TCRdb called the reads again in MiXCR, with one record for every CDR3 protein. Among roughly 110,000 distinct CDR3 sequences, roughly 31% were seen once, and the ten largest hold 41%. Sample: CD8+ T cells from cultured PBMCs, taken from culture after CMV antigen stimulation. Receptors originate from a human donor in good health (CMV status not recorded). Some clones in this sample may be carry-over from other donors' samples.

V is TRBV27 and J is TRBJ2-1; TRBD1 is a possible D gene (5 bases). CDR3 length: 15 amino acids. The germline gives CDR1 MNHEY, CDR2 SMNVEV (reference sequence). V was shortened by 6 bases and J by 2 bases, with 14 bases between the two germline ends. CDR3 coding DNA: TGTGCCAGCAGCCCGGACACCTACCCCTACAATGAGCAGTTCTTC. Translated: CASSPDTYPYNEQFF.

This clonotype occurred many times. The chain has TRBV7-8 and TRBJ1-1; D is uncertain. Germline CDR1 reads SGHVS; CDR2 reads FQNEAQ. The CDR3 length is 14 residues. Trimming took off 5 bases at V and 0 bases at J, with 10 bases between the two ends. CDR3 residues: CASSHGRMNTEAFF. CDR3 sequence (DNA): TGTGCCAGCAGCCACGGAAGGATGAACACTGAAGCTTTCTTT.

This clonotype showed up just a few times. V is TRBV7-9 and J is TRBJ1-1, with a weak D call TRBD1 (5 bases). Per germline, CDR1 SEHNR and CDR2 FQNEAQ (reference sequence). The CDR3 runs to 14 residues. V shed 6 bases and J shed 0 bases, with 11 bases lying between them. In DNA form, the CDR3 reads TGTGCCAGCAGTTACGCAGGGATGAACACTGAAGCTTTCTTT. This translates into CASSYAGMNTEAFF. The entire variable domain, with the rest obtained from reference TRBV7-9 and TRBJ1-1, is as follows: DTGVSQNPRHKITKRGQNVTFRCDPISEHNRLYWYRQTLGQGPEFLTYFQNEAQLEKSRLLSDRFSAERPKGSFSTLEIQRTEQGDSAMYLCASSYAGMNTEAFFGQGTRLTVV.

This clonotype was observed a single time. Given the absence of the conserved phenylalanine or tryptophan at the CDR3 end, a read error is likely. This rearrangement joins TRBV7-6 to TRBJ2-7; 7 positions agree with TRBD1. With 1 base clipped from V and 0 bases from J, the junction kept 3 bases outside the gene matches. The CDR3 is 15 amino acids. Germline V gene sequence: CDR1 SGHVS, CDR2 FNYEAQ. Here the CDR3 DNA reads TGTGCCAGCAGCTTAGAAGGGGGCTTCTCCTACGAGCAGTACTAC. This codes for CASSLEGGFSYEQYY.

This clonotype occurred a few times. V gene TRBV6-2 or TRBV6-3 combines with J gene TRBJ2-1; D remains unclear. The CDR3 runs 13 residues. V lost 5 bases to trimming and J lost 7 bases, with 12 bases between them. Germline V gene data show CDR1 as MNHEY and CDR2 as SVGEGT. DNA of the CDR3: TGTGCCAGCAGTAACCTGGATGAGAATGAGCAGTTCTTC. This encodes CASSNLDENEQFF.

This chain connects TRBV6-6 to TRBJ1-1; D remains ambiguous. This CDR3 comprises 14 residues. Trimming took off 0 bases at V and 1 base at J, with 6 bases between the two ends. From germline, CDR1 is MNHNY and CDR2 SVGAGI (reference sequence). The CDR3 region is CASSYSTQNTEAFF. CDR3 DNA sequence: TGTGCCAGCAGTTACTCAACGCAGAACACTGAAGCTTTCTTT.

This clonotype was observed a few times. The chain couples TRBV28 to TRBJ1-4; tentative D call: TRBD1 (5 bases). There are 15 residues in the CDR3. Germline CDR1 MDHEN, CDR2 SYDVKM. V was clipped by 11 bases and J by 5 bases, with 21 bases between them. The CDR3 protein is CASSLGRFRNEKLFF. The CDR3 nucleotides read TGTGCCTCATCACTGGGGCGGTTTAGGAATGAAAAACTGTTTTTT.

The chain links TRBV4-2 to TRBJ2-7, with D possibly being TRBD1 (6 bases). The CDR3 loop spans 20 amino acids. The V end lost 0 bases, the J end lost 7 bases, and 31 bases lay between the germline ends. Germline V gene lookup returns CDR1 LGHNA and CDR2 YNFKEQ. The CDR3: CASSQEGGQGAANIYVEQYF. The DNA for the CDR3 is TGTGCCAGCAGCCAAGAAGGGGGACAAGGGGCCGCTAATATCTACGTTGAGCAGTACTTC.

V is TRBV6-6 and J is TRBJ1-5; tentative D call: TRBD1 (6 bases). In germline, CDR1 is MNHNY, CDR2 SVGAGI (reference sequence). The length of the CDR3 is 15 residues. V was cut by 9 bases and J by 3 bases, with 18 bases left in between. CDR3 loop: CASSLNRVTNQPQHF. The CDR3 DNA reads as TGTGCCAGTTCGCTGAACAGGGTTACCAATCAGCCCCAGCATTTT.